These T cell receptor beta chains were read from a single sample in a study of T cells in Graves' hyperthyroidism and ophthalmopathy. TCRdb called the multiplex PCR reads again in MiXCR, with one record for every CDR3 protein. The sample has about 740,000 distinct CDR3 sequences; about 15% are singletons. Sequencing was performed on blood. Receptors were obtained from a woman under 30 with Graves' hyperthyroidism. CDR3s include the opening cysteine and the closing phenylalanine or tryptophan. Each record gives: J gene, clone size, D gene, V gene, CDR3 DNA, CDR3 protein. The D gene is left open where the match is weak. A clone size is listed for some rows: how often the clone was seen (once, few, many), or a class if it is expanded.

j_call: TRBJ2-1; clone_size: many; d_call: -; v_call: TRBV7-3; cdr3_nt: TGTGCCAGCAGCTTAAAACCCAATGAGCAGTTCTTC; cdr3_aa: CASSLKPNEQFF
j_call: TRBJ2-7; clone_size: many; d_call: -; v_call: TRBV5-1; cdr3_nt: TGCGCCAGCAGACAGGATTGGGCCTACGAGCAGTACTTC; cdr3_aa: CASRQDWAYEQYF
j_call: TRBJ1-5; clone_size: -; d_call: -; v_call: TRBV19; cdr3_nt: TGTGCCAGTAAGGGTTCGGGTAGCAATCAGCCCCAGCATTTT; cdr3_aa: CASKGSGSNQPQHF
j_call: TRBJ2-1; clone_size: few; d_call: TRBD2; v_call: TRBV19; cdr3_nt: TGTGCCAGTAGCAGACTTACTAGCGGGACCTACAATGAGCAGTTCTTC; cdr3_aa: CASSRLTSGTYNEQFF
j_call: TRBJ2-7; clone_size: -; d_call: TRBD2; v_call: TRBV19; cdr3_nt: TGTGCCAGTACCGCTAGCGGGAGTAGGCGTGAGCAGTACTTC; cdr3_aa: CASTASGSRREQYF
j_call: TRBJ2-7; clone_size: many; d_call: -; v_call: TRBV20-1; cdr3_nt: TGCAGTGCTAGAGATATCCAAGGCAGCTACGAGCAGTACTTC; cdr3_aa: CSARDIQGSYEQYF
j_call: TRBJ2-7; clone_size: many; d_call: -; v_call: TRBV30; cdr3_nt: TGTGCCTGGAAAGGGGGGAGGTATCGTAGCGAGCAGTACTTC; cdr3_aa: CAWKGGRYRSEQYF
j_call: TRBJ2-2; clone_size: -; d_call: TRBD1; v_call: TRBV27; cdr3_nt: TGTGCCAGCAGTAACACAGGGGGCGATACCGGGGAGCTGTCTTTT; cdr3_aa: CASSNTGGDTGELSF
j_call: TRBJ1-2; clone_size: many; d_call: -; v_call: TRBV29-1; cdr3_nt: TGCAGCGTTGAAGGGGGAGGCGGCAACTATGGCTACACCTTC; cdr3_aa: CSVEGGGGNYGYTF
j_call: TRBJ1-5; clone_size: few; d_call: -; v_call: TRBV10-3; cdr3_nt: TGTGCCATCACCCAAGAGCCTAGCAATCAGCCCCAGCATTTT; cdr3_aa: CAITQEPSNQPQHF
j_call: TRBJ1-1; clone_size: -; d_call: -; v_call: TRBV12-3/TRBV12-4; cdr3_nt: TGTGCCAGCAGTTTAGGGGGGCGCTTCCAAGCTTTCTTT; cdr3_aa: CASSLGGRFQAFF
j_call: TRBJ2-7; clone_size: few; d_call: TRBD1; v_call: TRBV7-3; cdr3_nt: TGTGCCAGCAGCTTCACAGGGGGCGCGGGCTACGAGCAGTACTTC; cdr3_aa: CASSFTGGAGYEQYF
j_call: TRBJ2-3; clone_size: many; d_call: TRBD2; v_call: TRBV3-1; cdr3_nt: TGTGCCAGCAGGAGAGCGGGAGGGACCCACAATACGCAGTATTTT; cdr3_aa: CASRRAGGTHNTQYF
j_call: TRBJ1-5; clone_size: few; d_call: TRBD1; v_call: TRBV6-1; cdr3_nt: TGTGCCAGCAGGGGACCCGGACAGGTTCGGGAACAGCCCCAGCATTTT; cdr3_aa: CASRGPGQVREQPQHF
j_call: TRBJ2-7; clone_size: -; d_call: TRBD2; v_call: TRBV5-5; cdr3_nt: TGTGCCAGCAGATCCCTAGCGGGAGGGCTCGAGCAGTACTTC; cdr3_aa: CASRSLAGGLEQYF
j_call: TRBJ1-1; clone_size: -; d_call: -; v_call: TRBV19; cdr3_nt: TGTGCCAGTAGTATAGGTGGGGGGGCCGCTGAAGCTTTCTTT; cdr3_aa: CASSIGGGAAEAFF
j_call: TRBJ2-3; clone_size: many; d_call: TRBD2; v_call: TRBV28; cdr3_nt: TGTGCCAGCAGTCTCGCTAGCGGTTTCACAGATACGCAGTATTTT; cdr3_aa: CASSLASGFTDTQYF
j_call: TRBJ2-7; clone_size: -; d_call: -; v_call: TRBV28; cdr3_nt: TGTGCCAGCAGCCCAGGAATTGGATACGAGCAGTACTTC; cdr3_aa: CASSPGIGYEQYF
j_call: TRBJ2-4; clone_size: -; d_call: -; v_call: TRBV28; cdr3_nt: TGTGCCAGCAGTTTGGCCGAACTAGCCAAAAACATTCAGTACTTC; cdr3_aa: CASSLAELAKNIQYF
j_call: TRBJ2-7; clone_size: -; d_call: -; v_call: TRBV6-2/TRBV6-3; cdr3_nt: TGTGCCAGCAATTACAGGACCTCCTACGAGCAGTACTTC; cdr3_aa: CASNYRTSYEQYF
j_call: TRBJ1-1; clone_size: many; d_call: -; v_call: TRBV7-9; cdr3_nt: TGTGCCAGCAGCTTACTAACAGTGAACACTGAAGCTTTCTTT; cdr3_aa: CASSLLTVNTEAFF
j_call: TRBJ2-7; clone_size: many; d_call: -; v_call: TRBV20-1; cdr3_nt: TGCAGTGCCCCGAAGGATGGCGGTAGCTACGAGCAGTACTTC; cdr3_aa: CSAPKDGGSYEQYF